This T cell receptor beta chain was observed in a study of tumor-infiltrating lymphocytes in localized non-small cell lung cancer. The V and J ends lost 6 bases and 8 bases respectively, with 17 bases between them. CDR3 size: 14 residues. Germline loops: CDR1 MDHEN, CDR2 SYDVKM. Sequenced by immunoSEQ multiplex PCR; TCRdb stores in-frame clones only, minus some. The table shows about 23,000 clones, with roughly 69% occurring only once. The chain carries TRBV28 and TRBJ1-5, with D maybe TRBD1 (6 bases). This sequence originates from a human donor with non-small cell lung cancer. The sequencing input was lung tumor tissue. DNA for the CDR3: TGTGCCAGCAGCTACGTACAGGGATCCAAGCCCCAGCATTTT. Encoded protein: CASSYVQGSKPQHF.